These 27 T cell receptor beta chains were sequenced from one sample in a study of CD8+ T cells in alopecia areata. In each case, RNA was isolated and then reverse transcribed into cDNA as the sequencing template. Assay used: immunoSEQ multiplex PCR; TCRdb lists only in-frame clones, some missing. The table includes 150,000 to 200,000 clones, roughly three fifths detected once. Specified treatment: oral pan-JAK inhibitor, 5-10 mg twice daily. The specimen comprised CD4+ T cells sorted from blood, sampled at approximately week 50, from a patient treated with tofacitinib. Every receptor here comes from a human donor with alopecia areata.

In this sample, this clone turned up a few times. The chain is built from TRBV29-1 and TRBJ1-2; 10 bases match TRBD1. Germline CDR1 is SQVTM and CDR2 is ANQGSEA. The CDR3 runs to 15 residues. The junction had 10 bases not matched to a gene; V was cut back by 3 bases and J by 6 bases. The DNA of the CDR3 is TGCAGCGTTGAGTATTGGGGACAGGGGAGGAATGGCTACACCTTC. It yields the protein CSVEYWGQGRNGYTF.

The chain links TRBV9 to TRBJ2-5; the D gene is possibly TRBD2 (6 bases). V lost 1 base and J 4 bases, leaving 8 bases between the germline ends. The germline gives CDR1 SGDLS, CDR2 YYNGEE. The CDR3 runs to 13 residues. The CDR3, as DNA: TGTGCCAGCAGCGTAATGGGGGGAGAGACCCAGTACTTC. Translated: CASSVMGGETQYF.

This rearrangement joins TRBV7-2 to TRBJ2-1, with TRBD1 matching over 9 bases. The germline V gene encodes CDR1 SGHTA and CDR2 FQGNSA. The CDR3 totals 14 residues. The V segment lost 5 bases and the J segment 4 bases; nucleotides outside the gene matches: 3. CDR3 protein: CASSPGTGYNEQFF. CDR3 sequence (DNA): TGTGCCAGCAGCCCAGGGACAGGGTACAATGAGCAGTTCTTC.

A remark on this clone: The sample contains more than one DNA sequence encoding this CDR3. The CDR3 sequence is CASSPRDFSYEQYF. The CDR3 coding sequence is TGTGCCAGCAGCCCACGGGACTTTTCCTACGAGCAGTACTTC. The chain employs TRBV14 and TRBJ2-7; D possibly corresponds to TRBD2 (6 bases). CDR1 is SGHDN and CDR2 is FVKESK in the germline V gene. Trimming stripped 4 bases from V and 1 base from J, with 11 bases between. The CDR3 loop spans 14 amino acids.

This clone has at least ten counts. This chain joins TRBV21-1 and TRBJ1-2. TRBV21-1 is deemed a pseudogene. The CDR3 sequence is 14 residues long. The CDR3 protein is CASSKYRTDYGYTF. The CDR3 nucleotides read TGTGCCAGCAGCAAATACCGGACTGACTATGGCTACACCTTC.

In its sample, this clone was seen a few times. The CDR3 region is CSVVRTGGYEQYF. In DNA, the CDR3 is TGCAGCGTTGTCCGAACAGGGGGCTACGAGCAGTACTTC. The chain joins TRBV29-1 to TRBJ2-7; TRBD1 matches 8 bases. Germline trimming cut 4 bases from V and 3 bases from J; bases unmatched to any gene: 5. The CDR3 length is 13 residues. Germline assignment: CDR1 SQVTM and CDR2 ANQGSEA.

V usage is TRBV15 and J usage is TRBJ1-1; TRBD1 matches at 11 bases. Germline CDR1 is LNHNV and CDR2 is YYDKDF (reference sequence). CDR3 length: 12 amino acids. V dropped 8 bases and J dropped 5; count of bases not matched to a gene: 1. The chain's CDR3 is CATRDRGTEAFF. The DNA for the CDR3 is TGTGCCACCCGGGACAGGGGGACTGAAGCTTTCTTT.

V is TRBV7-2 and J is TRBJ2-1; D is possibly TRBD2 (5 bases). The V gene's germline CDR1 is SGHTA and CDR2 FQGNSA. This CDR3 has 15 amino acids. V lost 7 bases and J lost 6, with 19 bases in between. The CDR3 nucleotides read TGTGCCAGCACTATAGCGACCCTTCATCGCAATGAGCAGTTCTTC. Translation gives CASTIATLHRNEQFF.

V gene TRBV27 combines with J gene TRBJ1-2, with D possibly being TRBD1 (5 bases). Germline V gene lookup returns CDR1 MNHEY and CDR2 SMNVEV (reference sequence). V was shortened by 2 bases and J by 5 bases, with 18 bases between the two germline ends. The CDR3 has 16 amino acids. The CDR3 region is CASSLGAPQEGYGYTF. DNA of the CDR3: TGTGCCAGCAGTTTAGGAGCACCCCAGGAGGGGTATGGCTACACCTTC.

The chain recombines TRBV7-2 with TRBJ2-2; D remains unclear. With 5 bases removed from V and 1 base from J, the gap between germline ends came to 8 bases. This CDR3 region has 14 residues. The germline gives CDR1 SGHTA, CDR2 FQGNSA. In DNA form, the CDR3 reads TGTGCCAGCAGCGTCTCCAGGAACACCGGGGAGCTGTTTTTT. As protein: CASSVSRNTGELFF.

The V call is TRBV7-6, the J call TRBJ1-1; D not certain. Trimming left V 5 bases short and J 8 bases short, with 12 bases between. From germline, CDR1 is SGHVS and CDR2 FNYEAQ. The CDR3 runs 12 residues. CDR3 loop: CASSRKGDEAFF. For the CDR3, the DNA is TGTGCCAGCAGCCGTAAAGGAGACGAAGCTTTCTTT.

The V call is TRBV5-1, the J call TRBJ2-4, with 9 bases aligning to TRBD1. The V gene's germline CDR1 is SGHRS and CDR2 YFSETQ. The CDR3 totals 14 residues. V trimming: 4 bases; J trimming: 8 bases; junction bases outside the gene matches: 7. Here the CDR3 DNA reads TGCGCCAGCAGCCCCGGGACAGGGAGAGACATTCAGTACTTC. It codes for CASSPGTGRDIQYF.

This clone was counted a few times. The V call is TRBV29-1, the J call TRBJ1-1; D remains ambiguous. Germline CDR1 and CDR2: SQVTM and ANQGSEA. This CDR3 contains 12 residues. The V end lost 3 bases, the J end lost 2 bases, and 7 bases lay between the germline ends. Here the CDR3 DNA reads TGCAGCGTTGACAGGACTAACACTGAAGCTTTCTTT. It yields the protein CSVDRTNTEAFF.

J is TRBJ1-2 and V is TRBV9; D is unclear. Germline CDR1 and CDR2: SGDLS and YYNGEE. There are 13 residues in the CDR3. V lost 4 bases, J lost 4 bases, and 11 bases lay in between. In nucleotides, the CDR3 is TGTGCCAGCAGCCAGACGGGAGGCTATGGCTACACCTTC. Translation: CASSQTGGYGYTF.

V gene TRBV7-3 combines with J gene TRBJ2-1; weak D call: TRBD1 (6 bases). Germline V gene data show CDR1 as SGHTA and CDR2 as FQGTGA. Trimming pared 0 bases from V and 4 bases from J, leaving 13 bases between. This CDR3 contains 16 residues. The CDR3 region is CASSLTGTSKYNEQFF. CDR3 DNA: TGTGCCAGCAGCTTAACCGGGACATCCAAATACAATGAGCAGTTCTTC. The full variable domain, in which reference TRBV7-3 and TRBJ2-1 provide the parts outside the CDR3, is GAGVSQTPSNKVTEKGKYVELRCDPISGHTALYWYRQSLGQGPEFLIYFQGTGAADDSGLPNDRFFAVRPEGSVSTLKIQRTERGDSAVYLCASSLTGTSKYNEQFFGPGTRLTVL.

V is TRBV29-1 and J is TRBJ1-2; maybe TRBD1 (6 bases). CDR1 is SQVTM, CDR2 ANQGSEA, per germline. The CDR3 is 12 residues long. Trimming cost V 4 bases and J 5 bases, with 11 bases left between them. CDR3 bases: TGCAGCGTTGTAGGGGACAAATATGGCTACACCTTC. Translated: CSVVGDKYGYTF. The variable domain in full, completed from reference TRBV29-1 and TRBJ1-2, reads SAVISQKPSRDICQRGTSLTIQCQVDSQVTMMFWYRQQPGQSLTLIATANQGSEATYESGFVIDKFPISRPNLTFSTLTVSNMSPEDSSIYLCSVVGDKYGYTFGSGTRLTVV.

This clone occurred a few times. The rearrangement joins TRBV30 to TRBJ2-3, with D possibly being TRBD2 (6 bases). CDR3 length: 15 amino acids. V was shortened by 2 bases and J by 4 bases, with 16 bases between the two germline ends. From germline, CDR1 is GTSNPN and CDR2 SVGIG (reference sequence). The CDR3, as DNA: TGTGCCTGGAGTACGGGGGTTACTAGTGCAGATACGCAGTATTTT. Residues: CAWSTGVTSADTQYF.

This clone was found a few times. V is TRBV2 and J is TRBJ2-3; no definite D call. Germline loops: CDR1 SNHLY, CDR2 FYNNEI. Trimming stripped 5 bases from V and 0 bases from J, with 3 bases between. The CDR3 is 12 residues long. This chain's CDR3 is CASSTSTDTQYF. The CDR3 DNA reads as TGTGCCAGCAGTACTAGCACAGATACGCAGTATTTT.

V and J are TRBV19 and TRBJ2-7, with a weak D call TRBD2 (5 bases). With 3 bases removed from V and 3 bases from J, the gap between germline ends came to 18 bases. The CDR3 length is 16 residues. CDR1 is LNHDA and CDR2 is SQIVND in the germline V gene (reference sequence). In DNA, the CDR3 is TGTGCCAGTAGTATGTTCGGTGGGGAAAGCGGCTACGAGCAGTACTTC. Translation gives CASSMFGGESGYEQYF.

This rearrangement joins TRBV20-1 to TRBJ1-1, with a weak D call TRBD1 (6 bases). Germline CDR1 is DFQATT and CDR2 is SNEGSKA (reference sequence). The V gene lost 5 bases and the J gene lost 4 bases, with 8 bases spanning the gap. The CDR3 contains 11 residues. CDR3 sequence reads: CSAQGPTEAFF. Written as DNA, the CDR3 is TGCAGTGCTCAGGGGCCCACTGAAGCTTTCTTT.

Only a few counts were recorded for this clone. The chain combines TRBV2 with TRBJ2-5, with TRBD2 identical over 10 bases. After removal of 4 bases from V and 2 bases from J, the junction contained 1 base not matched to a gene. This CDR3 region has 14 residues. In germline, CDR1 is SNHLY, CDR2 FYNNEI. The chain's CDR3 is CASSGTSGQETQYF. The CDR3 DNA follows: TGTGCCAGCAGTGGGACTAGCGGACAAGAGACCCAGTACTTC.

The chain has TRBV30 and TRBJ1-1; no definite D call. Trimming left V 3 bases short and J 11 bases short, with 16 bases between. The CDR3 covers 12 residues. Germline V gene sequence: CDR1 GTSNPN, CDR2 SVGIG (reference sequence). The CDR3 DNA sequence: TGTGCCTGGAGCCCCGGTCCACTGGGGGCTTTCTTT. Encoded protein: CAWSPGPLGAFF.

The chain has TRBV5-1 and TRBJ2-3; maybe TRBD2 (7 bases). This CDR3 is built from 14 residues. Trimming took 5 bases from V and 5 from J, leaving 15 bases between them. Per the germline V gene, CDR1 is SGHRS and CDR2 is YFSETQ. CDR3 sequence: CASRAGGPGDTQYF. Written as DNA, the CDR3 is TGCGCCAGCAGGGCCGGGGGGCCAGGAGATACGCAGTATTTT.

The chain links TRBV30 to TRBJ2-7; tentative D call: TRBD2 (5 bases). The germline V gene encodes CDR1 GTSNPN and CDR2 SVGIG (reference sequence). The CDR3 is 13 amino acids. V was pared by 4 bases and J by 1 base, with 11 bases between. The CDR3 here is CAWNRPGSYEQYF. CDR3 nucleotides: TGTGCCTGGAACCGGCCGGGGTCCTACGAGCAGTACTTC.

This clone was seen only a few times. V and J are TRBV2 and TRBJ2-1; 8 bases agree with TRBD1. V was clipped by 5 bases and J by 7 bases; unmatched bases: 4. The CDR3 is 13 residues long. Germline CDR1 reads SNHLY; CDR2 reads FYNNEI. The CDR3 loop is CASSMRQGNEQFF. CDR3 DNA: TGTGCCAGCAGTATGCGACAGGGGAATGAGCAGTTCTTC.

The rearrangement uses TRBV5-6 and TRBJ2-5, with 7 nucleotides matching TRBD1. The CDR3 runs 14 residues. The V gene's germline CDR1 is SGHDT and CDR2 YYEEEE. The ends lost 2 bases at V and 5 bases at J; junction bases unmatched: 6. The CDR3 spells CASSLRQGWETQYF. DNA of the CDR3: TGTGCCAGCAGCTTAAGACAGGGTTGGGAGACCCAGTACTTC.

This clone appeared a few times. The V and J genes are TRBV19 and TRBJ2-7; 7 nucleotides agree with TRBD1. Germline CDR1 and CDR2: LNHDA and SQIVND (reference sequence). This CDR3 comprises 15 residues. The ends lost 3 bases at V and 3 bases at J; junction bases unmatched: 8. Here the CDR3 reads CASSIQTGKFYEQYF. CDR3 coding DNA: TGTGCCAGTAGTATCCAGACAGGGAAGTTCTACGAGCAGTACTTC.